These T cell receptor beta chains were read from a single sample in a study of cytomegalovirus exposure and HLA in healthy donors. Method: immunoSEQ multiplex PCR; TCRdb's copy keeps in-frame clones and lacks some. The sample holds about 180,000 clones, around 80% seen once. Sequenced input: PBMCs. The receptor set was obtained from a middle-aged man in good health and CMV-seronegative. Each CDR3 is given with its conserved first and last residue. Fields, in order: J gene, clone size, D gene, V gene, CDR3 DNA, CDR3 protein. The D gene is left open where the match is weak. Not every row has a clone size; where given, it reads once, few, many or a size class.

>TRBJ1-1|.|.|TRBV21-1
TGTGCGGGGACAGGGACGAACACTGAAGCTTTCTTT
CAGTGTNTEAFF
>TRBJ2-5|few|.|TRBV7-8
TGTGCCAGCAGCTTAGATCGGGGTTCCGGGGGTGACCAGTACTTC
CASSLDRGSGGDQYF
>TRBJ1-1|.|TRBD1|TRBV29-1
TGCAGCGTCCGGACAGGGACGAACACTGAAGCTTTCTTT
CSVRTGTNTEAFF
>TRBJ2-2|few|.|TRBV7-2
TGTGCCAGCAGCTTAGGAAGGGGGGGCCCCAGCACCGGGGAGCTGTTTTTT
CASSLGRGGPSTGELFF
>TRBJ2-7|few|TRBD2|TRBV18
TGTGCCAGCTCGTCGCTGGGAGGGAATGTCTACGAGCAGTACTTC
CASSSLGGNVYEQYF
>TRBJ2-5|.|TRBD2|TRBV30
TGTGCCTGGAGCCCACCCGGGACTAGCGGGAGGGAGACCCAGTACTTC
CAWSPPGTSGRETQYF
>TRBJ2-3|.|.|TRBV10-3
TGTGCCATCAGAGGGGGGGGCAGGGATGCGGCAGATACGCAGTATTTT
CAIRGGGRDAADTQYF
>TRBJ2-1|few|TRBD2|TRBV27
TGTGCCAGCAGTTCCGCTTATACCCCTAGCGGGAGGTACAATGAGCAGTTCTTC
CASSSAYTPSGRYNEQFF
>TRBJ2-7|.|TRBD1|TRBV19
TGTGCCAGTAGTATCTCGGGGACAGCGGCCTACGAGCAGTACTTC
CASSISGTAAYEQYF
>TRBJ1-6|.|.|TRBV27
TGTGCCAGCACGTTGGTGGGCAAGTCCTATAATTCACCCCTCCACTTT
CASTLVGKSYNSPLHF
>TRBJ2-7|.|.|TRBV7-6
TGTGCCAGCAGCCCTACGGGGGTAAGGATCGAGCAGTACTTC
CASSPTGVRIEQYF
>TRBJ2-1|few|.|TRBV18
TGTGCCAGCTCACCAAACGAGAGTATCGATGAGCAGTTCTTC
CASSPNESIDEQFF
>TRBJ2-5|.|.|TRBV25-1
TGTGCCAGCAGTGACCAGGGGATCGAGACCCAGTACTTC
CASSDQGIETQYF
>TRBJ1-5|.|.|TRBV4-1
TGCGCCAGCAGCCAGGGCATTTTGGCCTGGGGCAATCAGCCCCAGCATTTT
CASSQGILAWGNQPQHF
>TRBJ2-1|.|TRBD2|TRBV10-1
TGCGCCAGCAGTGAGGGGACTAGCGGGGACAATGAGCAGTTCTTC
CASSEGTSGDNEQFF
>TRBJ1-2|.|TRBD1|TRBV7-9
TGTGCCAGCAGCTCGGGACAGGGGTGGGGCTACACCTTC
CASSSGQGWGYTF
>TRBJ2-1|.|.|TRBV7-2
TGTGCCAGCAGCTTTGGTGCGGGCCGGGGTTACAATGAGCAGTTCTTC
CASSFGAGRGYNEQFF
>TRBJ1-2|.|TRBD1|TRBV7-9
TGTGCCAGCAGCATATGGACAGGGGGCAGGAACTATGGCTACACCTTC
CASSIWTGGRNYGYTF
>TRBJ2-1|.|TRBD2|TRBV10-3
TGTGCCATCAGTGAATTTGGGGAGGGACTAATCTACAATGAGCAGTTCTTC
CAISEFGEGLIYNEQFF
>TRBJ1-4|.|.|TRBV6-5
TGTGCCAGCAGTCGCCCGGGACTGTCGGATGAAAAACTGTTTTTT
CASSRPGLSDEKLFF
>TRBJ1-2|.|TRBD1|TRBV4-3
TGCGCCAGCAGCCAAGGGACAGGGGGATATGGCTACACCTTC
CASSQGTGGYGYTF
>TRBJ1-5|.|.|TRBV5-8
TGTGCCAGCAGCTGGCAGGGATATAGCAATCAGCCCCAGCATTTT
CASSWQGYSNQPQHF
>TRBJ1-1|.|.|TRBV7-3
TGTGCCAGCAGCTACGGGGGACCGGGGAACACTGAAGCTTTCTTT
CASSYGGPGNTEAFF
>TRBJ2-1|.|.|TRBV30
TGTGCCTGGAGTACCAGGGGCAGGGGACCCAATGAGCAGTTCTTC
CAWSTRGRGPNEQFF
>TRBJ2-5|once|.|TRBV9
TGTGCCAGCAGCCCAGGGGATATCCAAGAGACCCAGTACTTC
CASSPGDIQETQYF
>TRBJ2-1|.|.|TRBV10-1
TGCGCCAGCAGTGAGTCGGGGCAGGGGCGGGACAATGAGCAGTTCTTC
CASSESGQGRDNEQFF
>TRBJ2-7|.|TRBD2|TRBV11-1
TGTGCCAGCAGCTTTGGCGGGAGGGACTACGAGCAGTACTTC
CASSFGGRDYEQYF
>TRBJ2-7|.|.|TRBV4-3
TGCGCCAGCAGCCAAGACGCGGGTCCCTACGAGCAGTACTTC
CASSQDAGPYEQYF
>TRBJ1-2|.|.|TRBV19
TGTGCCAGTAGTATACAGGGTATTGCGAATGGCTACACCTTC
CASSIQGIANGYTF
>TRBJ2-1|.|TRBD2|TRBV25-1
TGTGCCAGCAGTCCACCGACTAGCTTTCTCTTCGATGAGCAGTTCTTC
CASSPPTSFLFDEQFF
>TRBJ1-1|.|TRBD1|TRBV27
TGTGCCAGCAGCCTACAGGGGTTAACTGAAGCTTTCTTT
CASSLQGLTEAFF
>TRBJ1-2|.|.|TRBV29-1
TGCAGCGTTGAAGATCTTCCGGGAAACTATGGCTACACCTTC
CSVEDLPGNYGYTF
>TRBJ1-6|.|.|TRBV27
TGTGCCAGCAGGGACAGCTATAATTCACCCCTCCACTTT
CASRDSYNSPLHF
>TRBJ2-5|.|TRBD1|TRBV5-6
TGTGCCAGCAGCCAAGCAACTCGACAGGGACAAGAGACCCAGTACTTC
CASSQATRQGQETQYF
>TRBJ2-5|once|TRBD2|TRBV29-1
TGCAGCGTTGAAGTGCGGACTAGCGGGAGTAAGACCCAGTACTTC
CSVEVRTSGSKTQYF
>TRBJ2-7|.|.|TRBV5-4
TGTGCCAGCAGCTTGGGGGGGGTCGCCTACGAGCAGTACTTC
CASSLGGVAYEQYF
>TRBJ1-2|.|TRBD1|TRBV19
TGTGCCAGTACACCCCCGGGACAGGGGGGTGGCTACACCTTC
CASTPPGQGGGYTF
>TRBJ1-4|.|.|TRBV19
TGTGCCAGTAGTACCCCCCTACGCGCAACTAATGAAAAACTGTTTTTT
CASSTPLRATNEKLFF
>TRBJ2-1|.|.|TRBV2
TGTGCCAGCAGTGAAGTGGCGGCGGGCTACAATGAGCAGTTCTTC
CASSEVAAGYNEQFF
>TRBJ2-2|.|.|TRBV19
TGTGCCAGTAGTATAGTCGGGGATTATCTCGGGGAGCTGTTTTTT
CASSIVGDYLGELFF
>TRBJ2-5|.|TRBD2|TRBV28
TGTGCCAGCAGTTTACCTAGCGGGAGAACGGAGACCCAGTACTTC
CASSLPSGRTETQYF
>TRBJ2-7|few|TRBD2|TRBV2
TGTGCCAGCAGTCCCGGACTAGCGGGGGCCATCGAGCAGTACTTC
CASSPGLAGAIEQYF
>TRBJ1-5|.|TRBD1|TRBV5-6
TGTGCCAGCAGCAGAACAGGGGGCGGGGATCAGCCCCAGCATTTT
CASSRTGGGDQPQHF
>TRBJ1-5|.|.|TRBV2
TGTGCCAGCAGCGAGGGTTGGAGCAATCAGCCCCAGCATTTT
CASSEGWSNQPQHF
>TRBJ2-5|.|TRBD2|TRBV7-9
TGTGCCAGCAGCTCTGGACTAGCGGGGGGATATCAAGAGACCCAGTACTTC
CASSSGLAGGYQETQYF
>TRBJ2-7|.|TRBD1|TRBV4-3
TGCGCCAGCAGCCAAAGGACAGGAAACGAGCAGTACTTC
CASSQRTGNEQYF
>TRBJ1-1|.|TRBD1|TRBV29-1
TGCAGCGTTCTCAAGGGGGCCATGAACACTGAAGCTTTCTTT
CSVLKGAMNTEAFF
>TRBJ2-1|.|TRBD1|TRBV25-1
TGTGCCAGCAGTGATTATGGCAGGGGGCCCCACAATGAGCAGTTCTTC
CASSDYGRGPHNEQFF
>TRBJ2-5|.|TRBD2|TRBV2
TGTGCCAGCAGCGGACTAGCGGGGGGAAGGGAGACCCAGTACTTC
CASSGLAGGRETQYF
>TRBJ2-6|.|TRBD1|TRBV19
TGTGCCAGTAGTCCGGACAGGGGGGCTGGGGCCAACGTCCTGACTTTC
CASSPDRGAGANVLTF
>TRBJ1-2|.|.|TRBV12-5
TGTGCTAGTGGTCCCGGGAGCTACGGTTACTATGGCTACACCTTC
CASGPGSYGYYGYTF